These 10 T cell receptor beta chains were sequenced from one sample in a study of beta chain features in type 1 diabetes. General study points: Among all four CD4+ subsets, Type 1 diabetes patients had TCRB CDR3s that were moderately but significantly shorter.

No antigen has been assigned to these receptors. Reverse transcription of all isolated RNA meant that expressed TCRB transcripts were sequenced. Repertoires were generated with immunoSEQ multiplex PCR, while TCRdb's copy carries only in-frame clones and drops some. The sample includes 500,000 to 800,000 clones, around an eighth of them seen just once. Sequenced input: naive CD4+ T cells from blood. These receptors were collected from a man aged 25-40 years with type 1 diabetes.

This clone appeared a few times. V usage is TRBV11-1 and J usage is TRBJ1-5, with D tentatively TRBD1 (6 bases). Germline CDR1 is SGHAT and CDR2 is FQDESV (reference sequence). V was shortened by 5 bases and J by 7 bases, with 12 bases between the two germline ends. The CDR3 spans 13 residues. The CDR3 region is CASSRTALQPQHF. The CDR3 DNA sequence: TGTGCCAGCAGCCGGACAGCCCTCCAGCCCCAGCATTTT.

This chain links TRBV29-1 with TRBJ2-1, with 8 bases matching TRBD1. Trimming at V came to 6 bases and at J to 0 bases, leaving 4 bases not matched to a gene. The CDR3 extends over 14 amino acids. CDR1 is SQVTM and CDR2 is ANQGSEA in the germline V gene. CDR3 region: CSVYRGSSYNEQFF. The CDR3, as DNA: TGCAGCGTGTACAGGGGGAGCTCCTACAATGAGCAGTTCTTC.

This rearrangement joins TRBV7-2 to TRBJ1-1, with a possible D match to TRBD1 (6 bases). The CDR3 contains 15 residues. Germline V lookup: CDR1 SGHTA, CDR2 FQGNSA. Trimming stripped 5 bases from V and 0 bases from J, with 13 bases between. The CDR3 spells CASSEQGSLNTEAFF. CDR3 DNA: TGTGCCAGCAGCGAACAGGGATCTTTGAACACTGAAGCTTTCTTT.

This sequence joins TRBV29-1 and TRBJ2-5; 8 positions match TRBD2. Per the germline V gene, CDR1 is SQVTM and CDR2 is ANQGSEA. This CDR3 is built from 15 residues. The V segment lost 5 bases and the J segment 4 bases; nucleotides outside the gene matches: 12. Here the CDR3 reads CSVTPGGTLGETQYF. CDR3 DNA sequence: TGCAGCGTTACCCCGGGGGGGACTCTCGGAGAGACCCAGTACTTC.

The chain carries TRBV7-2 and TRBJ2-7, with a weak D call TRBD1 (5 bases). There are 14 residues in the CDR3. Germline V lookup: CDR1 SGHTA, CDR2 FQGNSA. Trimming pared 1 base from V and 3 bases from J, leaving 10 bases between. The CDR3 nucleotides are TGTGCCAGCAGCTTAGTTCGGCAGGGCTACGAGCAGTACTTC. Its protein is CASSLVRQGYEQYF.

This chain connects TRBV6-6 to TRBJ2-2; D unresolved. Trimming stripped 6 bases from V and 8 bases from J, with 7 bases between. The germline V gene has CDR1 MNHNY and CDR2 SVGAGI (reference sequence). This CDR3 comprises 11 residues. In nucleotides, the CDR3 is TGTGCCAGCAGGCATGAGGGGGAGCTGTTTTTT. This codes for CASRHEGELFF.

This clone was detected many times. The gene calls are TRBV28 and TRBJ2-1; 9 bases line up with TRBD2. The CDR3 covers 15 residues. Germline V gene data show CDR1 as MDHEN and CDR2 as SYDVKM. With 2 bases clipped from V and 7 bases from J, the junction kept 6 bases outside the gene matches. The CDR3 here is CASSLEASGDNEQFF. The DNA for the CDR3 is TGTGCCAGCAGTTTAGAGGCTAGCGGGGATAATGAGCAGTTCTTC.

The rearrangement uses TRBV4-3 and TRBJ2-2; D is perhaps TRBD2 (6 bases). The V gene lost 0 bases and the J gene lost 5 bases, with 16 bases spanning the gap. CDR3 length equals 17 residues. CDR1 LGHNA and CDR2 YSLEER come from the germline V gene. CDR3 amino acids: CASSQEELATRTGELFF. The CDR3 nucleotides are TGCGCCAGCAGCCAAGAAGAACTAGCCACCCGGACCGGGGAGCTGTTTTTT.

The J gene is TRBJ2-7, the V gene TRBV11-1; D remains ambiguous. CDR1 is SGHAT, CDR2 FQDESV, per germline (reference sequence). This CDR3 has 15 amino acids. V was shortened by 3 bases and J by 1 base, with 13 bases between the two germline ends. CDR3 sequence (DNA): TGTGCCAGCAGCTTTCGTTCTACGGGTTCCTACGAGCAGTACTTC. Translation gives CASSFRSTGSYEQYF. Full variable domain (outside the CDR3, taken from reference TRBV11-1 and TRBJ2-7): EAEVAQSPRYKITEKSQAVAFWCDPISGHATLYWYRQILGQGPELLVQFQDESVVDDSQLPKDRFSAERLKGVDSTLKIQPAELGDSAMYLCASSFRSTGSYEQYFGPGTRLTVT.

The J gene is TRBJ1-5, the V gene TRBV2; no clear D gene. Germline CDR1 is SNHLY and CDR2 is FYNNEI. V was shortened by 6 bases and J by 2 bases, with 26 bases between the two germline ends. The CDR3 covers 19 residues. The CDR3 protein is CASRTKRAQMEMGNQPQHF. The CDR3 coding sequence is TGTGCCAGCAGGACCAAGCGGGCGCAAATGGAAATGGGCAATCAGCCCCAGCATTTT.